Listed below are T cell receptor beta chains from one sample, sequenced in a study of technical replicates of blood from a few donors. The assay was immunoSEQ multiplex PCR, and TCRdb's table has in-frame clones only and misses some. The top ten hold 4% to 5% of the sample, which has tens of thousands of clones, 90% to 95% seen once. The sequenced material came from PBMCs. The source of these receptors is a human donor in good health. Some clones in this sample may be carry-over from other donors' samples. The CDR3 runs from the conserved cysteine through the conserved F or W. The D gene is left open where the match is weak. Size values are once, few and many counts, or a class for expanded clones, and some rows have none.

len: 16
abundance: NA
j_gene: TRBJ2-1
v_gene: TRBV9
d_gene: NA
CDR3aa: CASSAWDSSSYNEQFF
CDR3nt: TGTGCCAGCAGCGCTTGGGACTCAAGCTCCTACAATGAGCAGTTCTTC

len: 15
abundance: NA
j_gene: TRBJ2-1
v_gene: TRBV18
d_gene: NA
CDR3aa: CASHWDNERGNEQFF
CDR3nt: TGTGCCAGCCACTGGGACAACGAAAGAGGGAATGAGCAGTTCTTC

len: 14
abundance: NA
j_gene: TRBJ1-1
v_gene: TRBV19
d_gene: NA
CDR3aa: CASSIAPTDTEAFF
CDR3nt: TGTGCCAGTAGTATAGCCCCCACTGACACTGAAGCTTTCTTT

len: 15
abundance: once
j_gene: TRBJ1-3
v_gene: TRBV2
d_gene: TRBD1
CDR3aa: CASSGQGAAGNTIYF
CDR3nt: TGTGCCAGCAGTGGACAGGGGGCGGCTGGAAACACCATATATTTT

len: 14
abundance: NA
j_gene: TRBJ2-3
v_gene: TRBV10-3
d_gene: TRBD1
CDR3aa: CAISDTGGSDTQYF
CDR3nt: TGTGCCATCAGTGATACAGGGGGGTCAGATACGCAGTATTTT

len: 18
abundance: NA
j_gene: TRBJ2-5
v_gene: TRBV15
d_gene: TRBD2
CDR3aa: CATSRDLLAGGAQETQYF
CDR3nt: TGTGCCACCAGCAGAGATCTGCTAGCGGGAGGGGCCCAAGAGACCCAGTACTTC

len: 15
abundance: NA
j_gene: TRBJ2-3
v_gene: TRBV7-3
d_gene: TRBD2
CDR3aa: CASSLRGGSTDTQYF
CDR3nt: TGTGCCAGCAGCTTACGCGGGGGAAGCACAGATACGCAGTATTTT

len: 17
abundance: NA
j_gene: TRBJ2-2
v_gene: TRBV10-3
d_gene: TRBD2
CDR3aa: CAISGLAGGRTTGELFF
CDR3nt: TGTGCCATCAGTGGACTAGCGGGGGGGCGGACCACCGGGGAGCTGTTTTTT

len: 15
abundance: NA
j_gene: TRBJ1-2
v_gene: TRBV11-2
d_gene: NA
CDR3aa: CASSSNTRTAYGYTF
CDR3nt: TGTGCCAGCAGCTCAAATACCAGGACAGCCTATGGCTACACCTTC

len: 15
abundance: NA
j_gene: TRBJ2-3
v_gene: TRBV6-1
d_gene: NA
CDR3aa: CASSETFTSTDTQYF
CDR3nt: TGTGCCAGCAGTGAGACTTTTACCAGCACAGATACGCAGTATTTT

len: 13
abundance: NA
j_gene: TRBJ2-7
v_gene: TRBV5-1
d_gene: TRBD1
CDR3aa: CASSFRTGYEQYF
CDR3nt: TGCGCCAGCAGTTTTAGGACAGGGTACGAGCAGTACTTC

len: 13
abundance: NA
j_gene: TRBJ1-1
v_gene: TRBV18
d_gene: NA
CDR3aa: CASSRGQNTEAFF
CDR3nt: TGTGCCAGCTCACGGGGACAGAACACTGAAGCTTTCTTT

len: 15
abundance: NA
j_gene: TRBJ1-4
v_gene: TRBV5-1
d_gene: NA
CDR3aa: CASRRMSATNEKLFF
CDR3nt: TGCGCCAGCAGGCGAATGAGTGCAACTAATGAAAAACTGTTTTTT

len: 14
abundance: NA
j_gene: TRBJ2-7
v_gene: TRBV19
d_gene: NA
CDR3aa: CASSIGGSVYEQYF
CDR3nt: TGTGCCAGTAGTATTGGGGGGTCTGTGTACGAGCAGTACTTC

len: 13
abundance: NA
j_gene: TRBJ2-7
v_gene: TRBV7-9
d_gene: NA
CDR3aa: CASRGDGSYEQYF
CDR3nt: TGTGCCAGCCGCGGGGACGGATCCTACGAGCAGTACTTC

len: 15
abundance: NA
j_gene: TRBJ1-5
v_gene: TRBV27
d_gene: NA
CDR3aa: CASSLAPAGNQPQHF
CDR3nt: TGTGCCAGCAGTTTAGCACCGGCGGGCAATCAGCCCCAGCATTTT

len: 15
abundance: NA
j_gene: TRBJ1-4
v_gene: TRBV30
d_gene: TRBD1
CDR3aa: CAWAPWGTGHEKLFF
CDR3nt: TGTGCCTGGGCGCCCTGGGGGACAGGGCATGAAAAACTGTTTTTT

len: 15
abundance: NA
j_gene: TRBJ1-6
v_gene: TRBV19
d_gene: NA
CDR3aa: CASSTRTGSNSPLHF
CDR3nt: TGTGCCAGTAGTACTCGGACGGGGTCTAATTCACCCCTCCACTTT

len: 16
abundance: NA
j_gene: TRBJ2-7
v_gene: TRBV19
d_gene: TRBD2
CDR3aa: CASSIWVAGASYEQYF
CDR3nt: TGTGCCAGTAGTATATGGGTAGCGGGAGCCTCCTACGAGCAGTACTTC

len: 12
abundance: NA
j_gene: TRBJ1-5
v_gene: TRBV5-1
d_gene: NA
CDR3aa: CASSPGQGPQHF
CDR3nt: TGCGCCAGCAGCCCCGGGCAGGGGCCCCAGCATTTT

len: 14
abundance: NA
j_gene: TRBJ2-7
v_gene: TRBV5-1
d_gene: NA
CDR3aa: CASSPGLFSYEQYF
CDR3nt: TGCGCCAGCAGCCCGGGACTTTTCTCCTACGAGCAGTACTTC

len: 14
abundance: NA
j_gene: TRBJ2-7
v_gene: TRBV5-4
d_gene: NA
CDR3aa: CASSLDQNSYEQYF
CDR3nt: TGTGCCAGCAGCTTGGACCAGAACTCCTACGAGCAGTACTTC

len: 17
abundance: NA
j_gene: TRBJ2-3
v_gene: TRBV7-2
d_gene: TRBD2
CDR3aa: CASSRVASGGSTDTQYF
CDR3nt: TGTGCCAGCAGCCGGGTGGCTAGCGGGGGTAGCACAGATACGCAGTATTTT

len: 15
abundance: once
j_gene: TRBJ2-1
v_gene: TRBV7-3
d_gene: TRBD1
CDR3aa: CASSLTGGPYNEQFF
CDR3nt: TGTGCCAGCAGCTTAACAGGGGGCCCCTACAATGAGCAGTTCTTC

len: 17
abundance: NA
j_gene: TRBJ2-3
v_gene: TRBV4-1
d_gene: TRBD2
CDR3aa: CASSHLGTSRSGDTQYF
CDR3nt: TGCGCCAGCAGCCACCTCGGGACTAGCAGGTCAGGAGATACGCAGTATTTT

len: 16
abundance: NA
j_gene: TRBJ2-3
v_gene: TRBV7-2
d_gene: TRBD2
CDR3aa: CASSPNSGVGTDTQYF
CDR3nt: TGTGCCAGCAGCCCAAATAGCGGGGTAGGCACAGATACGCAGTATTTT

len: 12
abundance: NA
j_gene: TRBJ1-5
v_gene: TRBV7-6
d_gene: NA
CDR3aa: CASSFTNQPQHF
CDR3nt: TGTGCCAGCAGCTTCACAAATCAGCCCCAGCATTTT

len: 13
abundance: NA
j_gene: TRBJ1-2
v_gene: TRBV9
d_gene: TRBD1
CDR3aa: CASSAGQGFGYTF
CDR3nt: TGTGCCAGCAGCGCAGGACAGGGCTTTGGCTACACCTTC

len: 17
abundance: NA
j_gene: TRBJ2-7
v_gene: TRBV4-2
d_gene: TRBD1
CDR3aa: CASSQALGTGDSYEQYF
CDR3nt: TGTGCCAGCAGCCAAGCCCTCGGGACAGGGGACTCCTACGAGCAGTACTTC

len: 17
abundance: NA
j_gene: TRBJ2-1
v_gene: TRBV5-4
d_gene: NA
CDR3aa: CASSLTGLLPRNNEQFF
CDR3nt: TGTGCCAGCAGCTTGACGGGTCTGCTTCCTAGAAACAATGAGCAGTTCTTC

len: 13
abundance: NA
j_gene: TRBJ2-1
v_gene: TRBV29-1
d_gene: NA
CDR3aa: CSVMGQSYNEQFF
CDR3nt: TGCAGCGTCATGGGGCAGTCCTACAATGAGCAGTTCTTC

len: 15
abundance: NA
j_gene: TRBJ2-7
v_gene: TRBV4-2
d_gene: TRBD1
CDR3aa: CASSLSTGGLNEQYF
CDR3nt: TGTGCCAGCAGCCTCTCGACAGGGGGGTTGAACGAGCAGTACTTC

len: 16
abundance: NA
j_gene: TRBJ2-7
v_gene: TRBV19
d_gene: TRBD2
CDR3aa: CASSSQLAGGTYEQYF
CDR3nt: TGTGCCAGTAGTTCCCAACTAGCGGGGGGTACCTACGAGCAGTACTTC

len: 15
abundance: NA
j_gene: TRBJ2-1
v_gene: TRBV5-4
d_gene: TRBD2
CDR3aa: CASSLRTSGGEEQFF
CDR3nt: TGTGCCAGCAGCCTGCGGACTAGCGGGGGTGAGGAGCAGTTCTTC

len: 17
abundance: NA
j_gene: TRBJ2-3
v_gene: TRBV12-5
d_gene: TRBD2
CDR3aa: CASGLDYSGSKADTQYF
CDR3nt: TGTGCTAGTGGTTTGGACTATAGCGGGAGTAAGGCAGATACGCAGTATTTT

len: 16
abundance: NA
j_gene: TRBJ2-1
v_gene: TRBV6-1
d_gene: NA
CDR3aa: CASSELTGSSYNEQFF
CDR3nt: TGTGCCAGCAGTGAATTGACCGGGAGCTCCTACAATGAGCAGTTCTTC